This paragraph reports one T cell receptor (beta chain). The antigen it binds to is not known. No base quality information exists; no much larger clone differs at one position. Bulk UMI-based TCR sequencing was performed on four sorted CD4+ memory subsets (TCM, TEM, IL-7Rhigh TEMRA, IL-7R- TEMRA) to test a precursor-effector relationship among CD4 cytotoxic T cells. Cells were obtained from peripheral blood mononuclear cells isolated from human blood. The listed sequencing device is Illumina MiSeq. The authors' analysis ran thus. The Shannon-Wiener index, computed in VDJtools, was used to measure repertoire diversity. A TCRbeta clonotype counted as expanded if its clonotype frequency was 3 or higher. The public sequencing data were trimmed at Q25 with fastp and processed into clonotypes with MiXCR by TCRdb, which kept only in-frame beta chains. Identical CDR3 proteins give one entry, which carries the most common genes and DNA. Clone size and V and J calls follow TCRdb, not the original study. The sample contains over 90 distinct CDR3 sequences, roughly half of them found a single time. Clones ranked in the top ten supply approximately 80% of the sample.

The source of the sample is a study of precursors of human CD4 cytotoxic T cells (dated by TCRdb to the late 2010s). Concerning the study at large: CD4+ memory subsets from about 13 donors in total were covered by the bulk TCR-seq analysis. TCR-seq analysis of roughly 14 donors yielded TCRalpha and TCRbeta chain sequences (table S7).

Results and caveats for the whole study, not just this receptor: Expanded effector clonotypes made up a larger fraction of IL-7Rhigh TEMRA clonotypes than of TEM or TCM clonotypes. IL-7Rhigh and IL-7R- TEMRA subsets showed more restricted TCR repertoires, with lower diversity and more expanded clonotypes, than TCM and TEM subsets. According to the authors, an observational design in humans cannot definitively determine the direction of differentiation between precursor and effector cells. Only about 95% of the 14 donors were included in some bulk TCR-seq comparisons, suggesting that not every subset was available for every donor.

From a lookup of the germline V gene (reference sequence), CDR1 and CDR2 are MNHNY and SVGAGI. Taken from cysteine to phenylalanine, the CDR3 has 13 residues. The entry retains the CDR3 DNA only, 39 bases that are in frame from base 1. V loses 3 bases, J loses 2 bases, and the germline ends lie 8 bases apart. Sequenced material: memory CD4+ T cells from blood (PBMCs). This clonotype was obtained from a human donor in good health. This sequence uses TRBV6-6 and TRBJ2-7, with the D call perhaps TRBD1 or TRBD2, each one matching 5 bases. DNA sequence: TGTGCCAGCAGTTATAGGGACCCCTACGAGCAGTACTTC. This encodes CASSYRDPYEQYF.